The 25 T cell receptor beta chains below were found in one sample sequenced in a study of T cells expressing NK-cell markers (dated by TCRdb to the early 2020s). Receptors were amplified or captured by 5' RACE. Sequencing instrument: Illumina HiSeq 2000. TCRdb reprocessed the reads, and each CDR3 protein sequence is entered once, without DNA. The sample's records list a few hundred thousand distinct CDR3 sequences. Clones ranked in the top ten supply around 5.3% of the sample. The sequencing sample was made of blood T cells: a sorted CD56 or NKG2C T cell subset, CD4+ or CD8+ T cells, or bulk PBMC T cells (not recorded which). These TCRs come from a man aged 18-70 years in good health.

The chain couples TRBV5-5 to TRBJ1-6. The germline gives CDR1 SGHKS, CDR2 YYEKEE (reference sequence). The CDR3 runs 16 residues. The CDR3 here is CASSLGARPQSSPLHF.

The V and J genes are TRBV6-2 or TRBV6-3 and TRBJ2-7. The CDR3 spans 12 residues. Germline V gene lookup returns CDR1 MNHEY and CDR2 SVGEGT. CDR3 sequence: CASMDRSYEQYF.

The V gene is TRBV20-1, the J gene TRBJ2-5; TCRdb names TRBD1, which stays unverified in the absence of DNA. Germline V gives CDR1 DFQATT, CDR2 SNEGSKA (reference sequence). The CDR3 length is 14 residues. The CDR3: CSALNWTVQETQYF.

The rearrangement joins TRBV7-2 to TRBJ1-6; TCRdb returns TRBD1, unconfirmable since there is no DNA. The germline V gene has CDR1 SGHTA and CDR2 FQGNSA. The CDR3 runs 16 residues. CDR3 protein: CASSIQGRSYNSPLHF.

The chain carries TRBV23-1 and TRBJ2-7; without DNA, the TCRdb call of TRBD1 cannot be checked. TRBV23-1 is an open reading frame, and its role is uncertain. CDR3 length equals 16 residues. The CDR3 sequence: CASSPQGGRVSWEQYF.

The V and J genes are TRBV12-3 or TRBV12-4 and TRBJ1-6. CDR3 length: 15 residues. CDR3 sequence: CASSLRRGPSSPLHF.

The chain uses TRBV13 and TRBJ2-7; TCRdb proposes TRBD1, but this gene call is untestable without DNA. The length of the CDR3 is 15 residues. In germline, CDR1 is PRHDT, CDR2 FYEKMQ (reference sequence). CDR3 in amino acids: CASSLVSSPAYEQYF.

The chain has TRBV7-2 and TRBJ2-7; with no DNA, the TCRdb D assignment of TRBD1 cannot be verified. Germline values: CDR1 SGHTA, CDR2 FQGNSA. There are 16 residues in the CDR3. The chain's CDR3 is CASSLNSGTGSSEQYF.

The V call is TRBV6-1, the J call TRBJ2-7; checking the TCRdb D call of TRBD1 is not possible without DNA. Germline CDR1 MNHNS, CDR2 SASEGT. This CDR3 contains 14 residues. CDR3 sequence: CASSKGQGTYEQYF.

The V and J genes are TRBV9 and TRBJ1-4; the D gene TCRdb calls, TRBD1, cannot be checked with no DNA. The CDR3 is made up of 14 amino acids. The germline CDR1 and CDR2 sequences are SGDLS and YYNGEE. The CDR3 spells CASSVSGPGEKLFF.

V and J are TRBV27 and TRBJ1-1; TCRdb designates TRBD1, a call that cannot be tested without DNA. This CDR3 comprises 12 residues. Germline V CDR1 and CDR2: MNHEY, SMNVEV (reference sequence). The chain's CDR3 is CASGTGLTEAFF.

The J gene is TRBJ2-3, the V gene TRBV4-1; TCRdb calls TRBD1, which cannot be checked without DNA. CDR1 is MGHRA and CDR2 is YSYEKL in the germline V gene. The CDR3 is 14 amino acids. CDR3 sequence: CASSPERGGYTQYF.

CDR3: CASSGYRDYEQYF. The chain links TRBV7-9 to TRBJ2-7; there is no DNA to check the TCRdb D call of TRBD1. Per germline, CDR1 SEHNR and CDR2 FQNEAQ (reference sequence). The CDR3 is 13 residues long.

This chain joins TRBV18 and TRBJ2-5; TCRdb returns TRBD2, unconfirmable since there is no DNA. CDR3 length equals 15 residues. Germline V gene data show CDR1 as KGHSH and CDR2 as LQKENI. The CDR3 loop is CASSPSGGNGETQYF. The full variable domain, rest sourced from reference TRBV18 and TRBJ2-5, is NAGVMQNPRHLVRRRGQEARLRCSPMKGHSHVYWYRQLPEEGLKFMVYLQKENIIDESGMPKERFSAEFPKEGPSILRIQQVVRGDSAAYFCASSPSGGNGETQYFGPGTRLLVL.

The V and J genes are TRBV12-3 or TRBV12-4 and TRBJ2-3; checking the TCRdb D call of TRBD2 is not possible without DNA. This CDR3 comprises 18 residues. The CDR3 loop is CASSFLTSGTGGADTQYF.

This chain connects TRBV24-1 to TRBJ1-1; TCRdb calls TRBD1, which cannot be checked without DNA. This CDR3 has 14 residues. The germline V gene encodes CDR1 KGHDR and CDR2 SFDVKD. The CDR3 sequence: CATRGPGPNTEAFF.

The J gene is TRBJ2-2, the V gene TRBV12-3 or TRBV12-4. The CDR3 loop spans 11 amino acids. The CDR3 region is CASSATGELFF.

The rearrangement links TRBV7-3 to TRBJ2-1. Per the germline V gene, CDR1 is SGHTA and CDR2 is FQGTGA. The CDR3 totals 15 residues. The CDR3 loop reads CASSLVRSSYNEQFF. Full variable domain (rest looked up from reference TRBV7-3 and TRBJ2-1): GAGVSQTPSNKVTEKGKYVELRCDPISGHTALYWYRQSLGQGPEFLIYFQGTGAADDSGLPNDRFFAVRPEGSVSTLKIQRTERGDSAVYLCASSLVRSSYNEQFFGPGTRLTVL.

This chain connects TRBV20-1 to TRBJ2-7; TCRdb's D gene call, TRBD1, goes unchecked for lack of DNA. The CDR3 sequence is 14 residues long. Germline CDR1 is DFQATT and CDR2 is SNEGSKA (reference sequence). The CDR3 region is CIFGPGGPTYEQYF.

The rearrangement links TRBV3-1 to TRBJ1-4. The germline gives CDR1 LGHDT, CDR2 YNNKEL (reference sequence). This CDR3 has 16 residues. The CDR3 loop is CASSPSSGRANEKLFF.

This chain joins TRBV5-1 and TRBJ2-2; TCRdb returns TRBD2, unconfirmable since there is no DNA. Germline V CDR1 and CDR2: SGHRS, YFSETQ. The CDR3 is 17 residues long. CDR3 region: CASSLRLAGAEAGELFF.

The chain recombines TRBV5-4 with TRBJ1-5; absent DNA, TCRdb's TRBD1 call cannot be checked. The CDR3 runs 14 residues. Germline-derived CDR1 and CDR2 are SGHNT and YYREEE (reference sequence). CDR3 protein: CASSAGGGNQPQHF.

The chain is built from TRBV5-6 and TRBJ1-5; TCRdb returns TRBD1, unconfirmable since there is no DNA. This CDR3 is built from 16 residues. CDR1 SGHDT and CDR2 YYEEEE come from the germline V gene. CDR3 amino acids: CASSPSGGRVRQPQHF.

CDR3 amino acids: CASSVGQISNQPQHF. V gene TRBV6-1 combines with J gene TRBJ1-5; TCRdb designates TRBD1, a call that cannot be tested without DNA. CDR3 length: 15 amino acids. Per germline, CDR1 MNHNS and CDR2 SASEGT.

The chain uses TRBV3-1 and TRBJ1-1. CDR3 length equals 13 residues. Germline CDR1 LGHDT, CDR2 YNNKEL (reference sequence). CDR3: CASSQGGMTEAFF.